These 10 T cell receptor beta chains were all obtained from the same sample, sequenced in a study of blood T cell repertoires in COVID-19. Clones were read by immunoSEQ multiplex PCR, and TCRdb kept only the in-frame ones, dropping some. The sample consists of around 390,000 clones, around nine tenths of them appearing once. Material: PBMCs or T cells enriched from blood (not recorded which). The receptors stem from a woman aged 45-59 years who had recovered from COVID-19.

The chain is built from TRBV4-3 and TRBJ1-5, with a weak D call TRBD1 (6 bases). CDR1 and CDR2 from the germline V gene are LGHNA and YSLEER. This CDR3 is 15 amino acids long. With 1 base removed from V and 4 bases from J, the gap between germline ends came to 11 bases. In nucleotides, the CDR3 is TGCGCCAGCAGCCAAGCTGCCGACAGGAATCAGCCCCAGCATTTT. This codes for CASSQAADRNQPQHF.

This clone was counted a few times. The V call is TRBV11-3, the J call TRBJ2-3; D is perhaps TRBD2 (6 bases). V lost 2 bases and J 1 base, leaving 10 bases between the germline ends. Germline lookup yields CDR1 SGHNT and CDR2 YENEEA. CDR3 length: 15 amino acids. The DNA for the CDR3 is TGTGCCAGCAGCTTAACCTGGGGGGGCACAGATACGCAGTATTTT. Residues: CASSLTWGGTDTQYF. The full variable domain, with the rest looked up from reference TRBV11-3 and TRBJ2-3, is EAGVVQSPRYKIIEKKQPVAFWCNPISGHNTLYWYLQNLGQGPELLIRYENEEAVDDSQLPKDRFSAERLKGVDSTLKIQPAELGDSAVYLCASSLTWGGTDTQYFGPGTRLTVL.

The chain recombines TRBV19 with TRBJ2-2; 7 bases map to TRBD2. The V gene end was trimmed by 6 bases and the J gene end by 5 bases; junction bases not matched to a gene: 9. This CDR3 comprises 15 residues. Per germline, CDR1 LNHDA and CDR2 SQIVND (reference sequence). CDR3 sequence: CASREGGAGTGELFF. The CDR3 nucleotides read TGTGCCAGTAGGGAGGGAGGGGCCGGGACCGGGGAGCTGTTTTTT.

The V gene is TRBV19, the J gene TRBJ2-1, with D perhaps TRBD2 (5 bases). Trimming took 7 bases from V and 0 from J, leaving 13 bases between them. Germline CDR1 and CDR2: LNHDA and SQIVND (reference sequence). The CDR3 has 15 residues. CDR3 nucleotide sequence: TGTGCCAGTACCCTGACGGGGAGCTCCTACAATGAGCAGTTCTTC. Protein sequence: CASTLTGSSYNEQFF.

In this sample, this clone turned up once. The chain has TRBV30 and TRBJ1-5, with 7 bases fitting TRBD1. V was clipped by 5 bases and J by 7 bases; unmatched bases: 5. This CDR3 has 12 amino acids. In germline, CDR1 is GTSNPN, CDR2 SVGIG (reference sequence). The CDR3 DNA is TGTGCCTGGGCCCAGGGGGGACAGCCCCAGCATTTT. Protein sequence: CAWAQGGQPQHF.

This chain uses TRBV5-4 with TRBJ1-1; possibly TRBD1 for D (5 bases). The germline gives CDR1 SGHNT, CDR2 YYREEE (reference sequence). V lost 4 bases and J lost 1, with 11 bases in between. This CDR3 spans 14 amino acids. The CDR3: CASSTGERNTEAFF. The CDR3, as DNA: TGTGCCAGCAGCACAGGAGAGCGGAACACTGAAGCTTTCTTT.

The chain has TRBV7-9 and TRBJ2-2, with 8 bases aligning to TRBD1. The trim removed 5 bases at V and 4 bases at J, leaving 6 bases unmatched. The germline CDR1 and CDR2 sequences are SEHNR and FQNEAQ (reference sequence). This CDR3 has 15 residues. The chain's CDR3 is CASSLQTGGTGELFF. CDR3 nucleotide sequence: TGTGCCAGCAGCCTCCAAACAGGGGGCACCGGGGAGCTGTTTTTT. Full variable domain (outside the CDR3, taken from reference TRBV7-9 and TRBJ2-2): DTGVSQNPRHKITKRGQNVTFRCDPISEHNRLYWYRQTLGQGPEFLTYFQNEAQLEKSRLLSDRFSAERPKGSFSTLEIQRTEQGDSAMYLCASSLQTGGTGELFFGEGSRLTVL.

This sequence joins TRBV5-4 and TRBJ2-3; TRBD1 might be the D (6 bases). The CDR3 is made up of 15 amino acids. V was clipped by 0 bases and J by 4 bases, with 12 bases between them. CDR1 is SGHNT and CDR2 is YYREEE in the germline V gene (reference sequence). Written as DNA, the CDR3 is TGTGCCAGCAGCTTGGTCTCAGGGGTTGCAGATACGCAGTATTTT. Protein: CASSLVSGVADTQYF.

The rearrangement uses TRBV23-1 and TRBJ1-3; 9 positions agree with TRBD1. TRBV23-1 is an ORF; its function is uncertain. V trimming: 7 bases; J trimming: 0 bases; junction bases outside the gene matches: 16. The CDR3 is 19 amino acids. The CDR3, as DNA: TGCGCCAGCACACAGGGGGCCAAATGTTCACGCCGCTCTGGAAACACCATATATTTT. Protein: CASTQGAKCSRRSGNTIYF.

V is TRBV21-1 and J is TRBJ2-2; the table assigns TRBD1, which was not confirmed against the DNA. TRBV21-1 is termed a pseudogene. The CDR3 contains 17 residues. The DNA for the CDR3 is TGTGCCAGCAGCGCCAACAGGGGGGACTATGGAACCGGGGAGCTGTTTTTT. The encoded protein is CASSANRGDYGTGELFF.